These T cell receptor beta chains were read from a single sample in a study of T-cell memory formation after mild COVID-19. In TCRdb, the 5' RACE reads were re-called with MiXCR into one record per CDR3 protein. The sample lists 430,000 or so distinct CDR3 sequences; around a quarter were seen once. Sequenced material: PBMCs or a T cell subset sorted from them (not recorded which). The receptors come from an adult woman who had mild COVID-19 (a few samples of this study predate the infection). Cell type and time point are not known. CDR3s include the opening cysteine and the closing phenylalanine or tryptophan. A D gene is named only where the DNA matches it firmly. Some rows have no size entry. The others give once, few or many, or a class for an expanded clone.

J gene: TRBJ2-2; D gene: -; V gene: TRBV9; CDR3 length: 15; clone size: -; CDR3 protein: CASSVRSHGAGELFF; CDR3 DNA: TGTGCCAGCAGCGTCCGAAGTCACGGGGCCGGGGAGCTGTTTTTT
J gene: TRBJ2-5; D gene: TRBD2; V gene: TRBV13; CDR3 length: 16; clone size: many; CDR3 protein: CASSSTSGGTQETQYF; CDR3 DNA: TGTGCCAGCAGCTCTACTAGCGGGGGTACTCAAGAGACCCAGTACTTC
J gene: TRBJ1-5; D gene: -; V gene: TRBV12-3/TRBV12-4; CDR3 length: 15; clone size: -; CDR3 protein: CASSLAAGRGQPQHF; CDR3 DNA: TGTGCCAGCAGTTTAGCCGCGGGTCGTGGGCAGCCCCAGCATTTT
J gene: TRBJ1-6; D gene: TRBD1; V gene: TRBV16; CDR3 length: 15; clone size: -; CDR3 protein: CASSRTGGINSPLHF; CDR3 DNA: TGTGCCAGCAGCCGGACAGGGGGCATCAATTCACCCCTCCACTTT
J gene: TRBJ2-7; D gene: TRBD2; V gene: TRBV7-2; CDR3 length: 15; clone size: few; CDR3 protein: CASSLRAGVGNEQYF; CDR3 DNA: TGTGCCAGCAGCTTACGTGCGGGAGTAGGTAACGAGCAGTACTTC
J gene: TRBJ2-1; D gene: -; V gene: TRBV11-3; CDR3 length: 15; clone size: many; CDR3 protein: CASSLESASYNEQFF; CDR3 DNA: TGTGCCAGCAGCTTAGAGTCCGCCTCCTACAATGAGCAGTTCTTC
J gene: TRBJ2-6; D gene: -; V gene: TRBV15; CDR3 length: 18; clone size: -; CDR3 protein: CATSRDLVGTTGANVLTF; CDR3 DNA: TGTGCCACCAGCAGAGATCTGGTGGGAACCACTGGGGCCAACGTCCTGACTTTC
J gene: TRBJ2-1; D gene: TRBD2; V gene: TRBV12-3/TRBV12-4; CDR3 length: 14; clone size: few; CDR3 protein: CASTTSGSANEQFF; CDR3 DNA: TGTGCCAGCACTACTAGCGGGAGTGCTAATGAGCAGTTCTTC
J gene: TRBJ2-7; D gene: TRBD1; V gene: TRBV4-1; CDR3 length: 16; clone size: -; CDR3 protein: CASSQGQGQVPYEQYF; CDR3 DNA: TGCGCCAGCAGCCAAGGACAAGGACAGGTTCCCTACGAGCAGTACTTC
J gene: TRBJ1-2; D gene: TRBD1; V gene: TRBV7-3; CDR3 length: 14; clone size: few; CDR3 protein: CASSLFEGAHGYTF; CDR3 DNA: TGTGCCAGCAGCTTATTTGAGGGGGCGCATGGCTACACCTTC
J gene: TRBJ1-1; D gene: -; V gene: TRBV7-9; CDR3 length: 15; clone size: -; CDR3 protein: CASSFRKGMNTEAFF; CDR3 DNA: TGTGCCAGCAGCTTTAGGAAAGGGATGAACACTGAAGCTTTCTTT
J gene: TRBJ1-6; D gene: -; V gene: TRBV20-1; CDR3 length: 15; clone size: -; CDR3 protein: CSARDLAPDNSPLHF; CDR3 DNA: TGCAGTGCTAGAGACCTAGCTCCGGATAATTCACCCCTCCACTTT
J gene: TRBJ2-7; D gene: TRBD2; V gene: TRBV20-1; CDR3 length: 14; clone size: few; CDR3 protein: CSARSSGLGYEQYF; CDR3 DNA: TGCAGTGCTAGATCTAGCGGGTTGGGCTACGAGCAGTACTTC
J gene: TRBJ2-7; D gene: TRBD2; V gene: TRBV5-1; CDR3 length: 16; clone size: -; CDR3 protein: CASSQREILAGFEQYF; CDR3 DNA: TGCGCCAGCAGCCAACGGGAAATCCTAGCGGGGTTCGAGCAGTACTTC
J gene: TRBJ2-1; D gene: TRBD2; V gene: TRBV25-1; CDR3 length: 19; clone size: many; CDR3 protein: CASSGIGGSGRASGVEQFF; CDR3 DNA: TGTGCCAGCAGTGGCATAGGTGGTAGCGGGAGGGCCAGTGGAGTGGAGCAGTTCTTC
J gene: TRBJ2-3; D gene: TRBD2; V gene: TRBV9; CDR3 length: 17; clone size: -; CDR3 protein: CASSERIAGGVRDTQYF; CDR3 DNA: TGTGCCAGCAGCGAACGGATAGCGGGGGGAGTAAGAGATACGCAGTATTTT
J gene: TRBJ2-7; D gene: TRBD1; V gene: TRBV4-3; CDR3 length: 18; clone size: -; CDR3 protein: CASSQDLDRGRLDYEQYF; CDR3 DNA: TGCGCCAGCAGCCAAGATCTCGACAGGGGGCGGCTTGACTACGAGCAGTACTTC
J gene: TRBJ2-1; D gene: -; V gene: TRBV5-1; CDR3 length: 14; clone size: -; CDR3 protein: CASSLGPTDNEQFF; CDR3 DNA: TGCGCCAGCAGCCTAGGACCTACAGACAATGAGCAGTTCTTC
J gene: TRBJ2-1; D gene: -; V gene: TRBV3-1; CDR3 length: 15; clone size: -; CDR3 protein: CASSRHTGRFDEQFF; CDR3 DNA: TGTGCCAGCAGCCGCCACACAGGGAGGTTCGATGAGCAGTTCTTC
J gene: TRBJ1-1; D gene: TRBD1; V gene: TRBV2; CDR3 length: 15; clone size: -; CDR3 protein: CASRGDSSLWAEAFF; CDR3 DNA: TGTGCCAGCAGAGGGGACAGCTCATTGTGGGCTGAAGCTTTCTTT
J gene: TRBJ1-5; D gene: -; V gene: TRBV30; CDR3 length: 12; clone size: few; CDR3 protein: CAWSDGTQPQHF; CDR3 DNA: TGTGCCTGGAGTGATGGGACCCAGCCCCAGCATTTT
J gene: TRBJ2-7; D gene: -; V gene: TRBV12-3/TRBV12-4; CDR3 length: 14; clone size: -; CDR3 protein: CASSPRRQSYEQYF; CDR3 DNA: TGTGCCAGCAGTCCCCGCCGACAGTCCTACGAGCAGTACTTC
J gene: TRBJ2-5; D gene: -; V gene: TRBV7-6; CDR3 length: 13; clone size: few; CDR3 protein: CASSLALLETQYF; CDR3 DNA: TGTGCCAGCAGCTTAGCGTTACTAGAGACCCAGTACTTC
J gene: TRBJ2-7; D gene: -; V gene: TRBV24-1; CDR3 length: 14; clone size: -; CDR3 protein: CATSDTGRGYEQYF; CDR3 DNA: TGTGCCACCAGTGATACGGGACGAGGATACGAGCAGTACTTC
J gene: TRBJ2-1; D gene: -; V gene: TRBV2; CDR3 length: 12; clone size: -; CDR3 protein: CASSDPGHEQFF; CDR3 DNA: TGTGCCAGCAGTGACCCAGGGCATGAGCAGTTCTTC
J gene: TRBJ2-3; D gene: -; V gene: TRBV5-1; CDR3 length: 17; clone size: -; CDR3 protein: CASSLVDWREVGDTQYF; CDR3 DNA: TGCGCCAGCAGCTTGGTGGACTGGAGAGAGGTTGGTGATACGCAGTATTTT
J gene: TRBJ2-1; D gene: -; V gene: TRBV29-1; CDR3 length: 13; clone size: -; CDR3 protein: CSGEGQMYNEQFF; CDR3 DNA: TGCAGCGGTGAAGGGCAGATGTACAATGAGCAGTTCTTC
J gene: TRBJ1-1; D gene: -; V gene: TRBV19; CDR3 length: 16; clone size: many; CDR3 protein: CASSTPIDSVNTEAFF; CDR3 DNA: TGTGCCAGTAGTACCCCTATCGACAGCGTGAACACTGAAGCTTTCTTT
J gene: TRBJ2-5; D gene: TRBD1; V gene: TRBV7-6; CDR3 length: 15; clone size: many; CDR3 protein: CASSLAGRGQETQYF; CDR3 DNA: TGTGCCAGCAGCTTAGCGGGCAGGGGGCAAGAGACCCAGTACTTC
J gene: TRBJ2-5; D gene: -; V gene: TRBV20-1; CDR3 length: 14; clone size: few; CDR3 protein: CSATFRGRQETQYF; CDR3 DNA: TGCAGTGCCACATTCAGGGGTAGACAAGAGACCCAGTACTTC
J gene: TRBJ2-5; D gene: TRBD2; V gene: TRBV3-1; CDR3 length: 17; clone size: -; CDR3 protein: CASSLRSSGVRDETQYF; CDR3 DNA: TGTGCCAGCAGCCTTCGATCTAGCGGGGTCCGGGATGAGACCCAGTACTTC
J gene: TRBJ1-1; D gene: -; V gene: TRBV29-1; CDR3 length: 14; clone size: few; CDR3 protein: CSVVWYSKNTEAFF; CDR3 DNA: TGCAGCGTTGTCTGGTACAGTAAGAACACTGAAGCTTTCTTT
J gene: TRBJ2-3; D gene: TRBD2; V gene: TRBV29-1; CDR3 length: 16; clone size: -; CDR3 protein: CSVEDGGELGTDTQYF; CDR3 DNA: TGCAGCGTTGAAGACGGGGGGGAATTGGGCACAGATACGCAGTATTTT
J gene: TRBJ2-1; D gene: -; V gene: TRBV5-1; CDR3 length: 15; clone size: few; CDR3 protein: CASSMGLPPRNEQFF; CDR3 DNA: TGCGCCAGCAGCATGGGTCTTCCCCCTAGGAATGAGCAGTTCTTC
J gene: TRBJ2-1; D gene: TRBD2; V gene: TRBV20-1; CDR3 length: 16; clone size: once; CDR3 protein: CSARDRSGRSYNEQFF; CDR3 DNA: TGCAGTGCTAGAGATCGGAGCGGGAGATCCTACAATGAGCAGTTCTTC
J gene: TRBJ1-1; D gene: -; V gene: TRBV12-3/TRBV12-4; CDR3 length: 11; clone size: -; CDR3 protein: CASSWSTEAFF; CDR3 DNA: TGTGCCAGCAGTTGGAGCACTGAAGCTTTCTTT
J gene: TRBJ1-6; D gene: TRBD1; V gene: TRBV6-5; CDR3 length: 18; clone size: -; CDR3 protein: CASSYSSQGASSDSPLHF; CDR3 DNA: TGTGCCAGCAGTTACTCGAGCCAGGGGGCGAGTAGTGATTCACCCCTCCACTTT
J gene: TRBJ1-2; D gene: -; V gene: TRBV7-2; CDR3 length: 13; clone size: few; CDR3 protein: CASSRYGDYGYTF; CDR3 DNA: TGTGCCAGCAGCCGGTATGGGGACTATGGCTACACCTTC
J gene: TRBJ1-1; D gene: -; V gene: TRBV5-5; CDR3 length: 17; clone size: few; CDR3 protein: CASSLVAAGFVLAEAFF; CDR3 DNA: TGTGCCAGCAGCTTGGTGGCGGCAGGGTTTGTTCTGGCTGAAGCTTTCTTT
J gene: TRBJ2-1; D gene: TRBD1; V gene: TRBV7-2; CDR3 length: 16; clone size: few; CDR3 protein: CASSSWTGADYNEQFF; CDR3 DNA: TGTGCCAGCAGCTCCTGGACAGGGGCGGACTACAATGAGCAGTTCTTC
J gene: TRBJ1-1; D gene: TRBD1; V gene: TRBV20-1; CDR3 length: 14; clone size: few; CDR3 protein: CSGQPRQGLLEAFF; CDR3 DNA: TGCAGTGGTCAGCCCCGACAGGGGTTGTTAGAAGCTTTCTTT
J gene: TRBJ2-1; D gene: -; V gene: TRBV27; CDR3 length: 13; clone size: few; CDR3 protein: CASRGGRYNEQFF; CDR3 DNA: TGTGCCAGCAGGGGGGGTCGCTACAATGAGCAGTTCTTC
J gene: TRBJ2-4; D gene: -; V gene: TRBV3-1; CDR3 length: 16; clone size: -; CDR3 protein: CASSQDSSAGQNIQYF; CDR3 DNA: TGTGCCAGCAGCCAAGATTCGTCCGCCGGACAAAACATTCAGTACTTC
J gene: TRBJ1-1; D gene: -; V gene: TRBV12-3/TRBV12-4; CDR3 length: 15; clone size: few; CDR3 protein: CASRLTRHLNTEAFF; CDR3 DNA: TGTGCCAGCCGCCTCACCCGGCACCTGAACACTGAAGCTTTCTTT
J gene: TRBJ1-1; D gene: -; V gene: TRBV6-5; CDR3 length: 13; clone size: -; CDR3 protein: CASIPDLNTEAFF; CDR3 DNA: TGTGCCAGCATCCCAGACCTGAACACTGAAGCTTTCTTT
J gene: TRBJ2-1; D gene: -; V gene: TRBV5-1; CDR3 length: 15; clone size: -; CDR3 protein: CASSSVRSSYNEQFF; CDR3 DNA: TGCGCCAGCAGCTCCGTCAGAAGCTCCTACAATGAGCAGTTCTTC
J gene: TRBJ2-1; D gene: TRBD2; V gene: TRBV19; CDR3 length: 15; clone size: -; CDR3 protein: CASSRLAEPHNEQFF; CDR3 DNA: TGTGCCAGTAGTCGACTAGCCGAGCCCCACAATGAGCAGTTCTTC
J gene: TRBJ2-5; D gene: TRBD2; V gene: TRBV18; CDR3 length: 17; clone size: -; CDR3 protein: CASSLRTSGAFQETQYF; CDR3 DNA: TGTGCCAGCTCCCTACGGACTAGCGGGGCATTTCAAGAGACCCAGTACTTC
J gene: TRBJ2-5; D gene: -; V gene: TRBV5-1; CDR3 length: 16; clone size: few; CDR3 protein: CASSLAEQEIQETQYF; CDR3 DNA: TGCGCCAGCAGCTTGGCCGAACAGGAGATCCAAGAGACCCAGTACTTC
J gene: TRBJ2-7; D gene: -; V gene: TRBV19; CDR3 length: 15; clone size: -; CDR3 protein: CASSIATGSIYEQYF; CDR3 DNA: TGTGCCAGTAGTATAGCTACAGGGTCGATCTACGAGCAGTACTTC
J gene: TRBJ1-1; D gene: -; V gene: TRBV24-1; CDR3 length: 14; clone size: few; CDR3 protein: CATSDSGLRTEAFF; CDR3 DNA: TGTGCCACCAGTGATTCAGGGTTGAGGACTGAAGCTTTCTTT